The clone carrying this TCR beta chain was picked up a small number of times. TCRdb re-called the RT-PCR reads with MiXCR, one entry per CDR3 protein. The data show 630,000 or so distinct CDR3 sequences, around 14% seen once. The data stem from a study of response to subunit inactivated influenza vaccine. The sequences come from PBMCs from blood, collected approximately 12 days after vaccination. This clonotype was sampled from a man aged 45-60 years who received an inactivated influenza vaccine.

CDR3 loop: CASSPINMPGELFF. As DNA, the CDR3 is TGTGCCAGCAGCCCCATAAATATGCCCGGGGAGCTGTTTTTT. The rearrangement uses TRBV7-9 and TRBJ2-2, with unresolved D. CDR3 length equals 14 residues. V was pared by 5 bases and J by 6 bases, with 13 bases between. Germline V CDR1 and CDR2: SEHNR, FQNEAQ (reference sequence).